Below are 29 T cell receptor beta chains sequenced from a single sample in a study of OX40 agonist ivuxolimab in advanced cancers. Sequencing was performed with immunoSEQ multiplex PCR; in TCRdb, only in-frame clones are kept and a portion is missing. The sample shows roughly 60,000 clones, more than 80% of them seen only once. The sample in question was CD4+ or CD8+ T cells sorted from blood, obtained in a trial of the OX40 agonist ivuxolimab. These receptors were taken from an adult with an advanced solid tumor such as melanoma, head and neck, liver or kidney cancer.

The chain couples TRBV5-6 to TRBJ1-1; 7 bases match TRBD1. V shed 2 bases, J shed 8 bases, and the junction held 0 bases outside the gene matches. CDR3 size: 11 residues. CDR1 is SGHDT and CDR2 is YYEEEE in the germline V gene. The CDR3: CASSLGGEAFF. In nucleotides, the CDR3 is TGTGCCAGCAGCTTAGGGGGCGAAGCTTTCTTT.

The rearrangement uses TRBV12-2 and TRBJ1-2; the D segment call TRBD1 is taken from the table without a DNA check. TRBV12-2 is reported as a pseudogene. The CDR3 sequence is 19 residues long. CDR3 in amino acids: CASRLAGQGRSLPLDGYTF. The DNA of the CDR3 is TGTGCAAGTCGCTTAGCGGGACAGGGGCGGTCTCTCCCTCTGGATGGCTACACCTTC.

The rearrangement links TRBV30 to TRBJ1-2, with a weak D call TRBD1 (5 bases). This CDR3 contains 15 residues. The germline V and J ends were trimmed by 1 base and 5 bases, with 17 bases remaining between them. Germline lookup yields CDR1 GTSNPN and CDR2 SVGIG (reference sequence). The CDR3, as DNA: TGTGCCTGGAGTGCTGCCCAAGGGGCAGTATATGGCTACACCTTC. This gives the protein CAWSAAQGAVYGYTF.

The V call is TRBV7-3, the J call TRBJ1-2, with 7 bases that match TRBD1. CDR3 length: 11 residues. Germline lookup yields CDR1 SGHTA and CDR2 FQGTGA. The trim removed 11 bases at V and 2 bases at J, leaving 2 bases unmatched. CDR3 protein: CARGQNYGYTF. The CDR3 bases are TGTGCCCGGGGACAGAACTATGGCTACACCTTC.

V gene TRBV9 combines with J gene TRBJ2-7; D is uncertain. V lost 3 bases, J lost 3 bases, and 19 bases lay in between. The CDR3 is 16 residues long. Germline V gene lookup returns CDR1 SGDLS and CDR2 YYNGEE. The CDR3 DNA reads as TGTGCCAGCAGCGACTCCCTCACCGGGCCCATCTACGAGCAGTACTTC. Translating it yields CASSDSLTGPIYEQYF.

The rearrangement joins TRBV5-4 to TRBJ2-7; D is unclear. The CDR3 contains 12 residues. V was shortened by 3 bases and J by 1 base, with 5 bases between the two germline ends. Germline CDR1 SGHNT, CDR2 YYREEE (reference sequence). The CDR3 region is CASSSDSYEQYF. In DNA, the CDR3 is TGTGCCAGCAGCTCCGATTCCTACGAGCAGTACTTC.

This chain links TRBV6-5 with TRBJ1-1, with D unresolved. The CDR3 sequence is 13 residues long. Per the germline V gene, CDR1 is MNHEY and CDR2 is SVGAGI. Trimming took off 3 bases at V and 7 bases at J, with 12 bases between the two ends. CDR3 DNA: TGTGCCAGCAGTTATATGGGGTCAGATGAAGCTTTCTTT. Translation: CASSYMGSDEAFF.

The gene calls are TRBV5-5 and TRBJ2-2; D not resolved. V gave up 6 bases and J gave up 6 bases, with 9 bases separating them. The germline CDR1 and CDR2 sequences are SGHKS and YYEKEE (reference sequence). The CDR3 is made up of 12 amino acids. CDR3 protein: CASITFSGELFF. CDR3 sequence (DNA): TGTGCCAGCATCACCTTCTCCGGGGAGCTGTTTTTT.

This rearrangement joins TRBV7-8 to TRBJ2-3; no definite D call. The germline V gene encodes CDR1 SGHVS and CDR2 FQNEAQ. This CDR3 region has 15 residues. Trimming pared 3 bases from V and 1 base from J, leaving 11 bases between. The CDR3 DNA reads TGTGCCAGCAGCTTGAGACTGAGTGGCACAGATACGCAGTATTTT. It translates to CASSLRLSGTDTQYF.

This clone appeared a single time. The chain recombines TRBV4-2 with TRBJ1-4; D is unresolved. This CDR3 has 16 amino acids. Trimming took off 0 bases at V and 4 bases at J, with 12 bases between the two ends. Germline-derived CDR1 and CDR2 are LGHNA and YNFKEQ. The CDR3 coding sequence is TGTGCCAGCAGCCAAGAGGACGTGGGGATTAATGAAAAACTGTTTTTT. Protein: CASSQEDVGINEKLFF.

The rearrangement joins TRBV27 to TRBJ2-5; D gene uncertain. Trimming removed 3 bases at V and 3 bases at J, with 8 bases between. This CDR3 has 13 amino acids. Germline V gene sequence: CDR1 MNHEY, CDR2 SMNVEV (reference sequence). CDR3 in amino acids: CASSLWQKETQYF. For the CDR3, the DNA is TGTGCCAGCAGTTTGTGGCAGAAAGAGACCCAGTACTTC.

The gene calls are TRBV5-4 and TRBJ2-7, with D perhaps matching TRBD2 (6 bases). CDR1 SGHNT and CDR2 YYREEE come from the germline V gene (reference sequence). Trimming removed 2 bases at V and 2 bases at J, with 17 bases between. The CDR3 loop spans 16 amino acids. As DNA, the CDR3 is TGTGCCAGCAGCTTCACGTCAGGCGGGGCCGCCTACGAGCAGTACTTC. Protein product: CASSFTSGGAAYEQYF. Variable domain in full (rest from reference TRBV5-4 and TRBJ2-7): ETGVTQSPTHLIKTRGQQVTLRCSSQSGHNTVSWYQQALGQGPQFIFQYYREEENGRGNFPPRFSGLQFPNYSSELNVNALELDDSALYLCASSFTSGGAAYEQYFGPGTRLTVT.

V is TRBV5-8 and J is TRBJ2-3; 10 bases align to TRBD2. CDR1 and CDR2 (germline): SGHTS, YDEGEE. The CDR3 is made up of 14 amino acids. The J segment lost 12 bases and the V segment lost 4 bases, leaving 11 bases of the junction unmatched. The CDR3 region is CASSPQREGPPQYF. Written as DNA, the CDR3 is TGTGCCAGCAGCCCGCAGCGGGAGGGCCCCCCACAGTATTTT. Looking up the rest from reference TRBV5-8 and TRBJ2-3 gives the full variable domain: EAGVTQSPTHLIKTRGQQATLRCSPISGHTSVYWYQQALGLGLQFLLWYDEGEERNRGNFPPRFSGRQFPNYSSELNVNALELEDSALYLCASSPQREGPPQYFGPGTRLTVL.

The V call is TRBV7-3, the J call TRBJ2-2, with TRBD2 matching over 9 bases. V shed 4 bases, J shed 6 bases, and the junction held 12 bases outside the gene matches. The CDR3 is 17 amino acids. The germline gives CDR1 SGHTA, CDR2 FQGTGA. The CDR3 region has the DNA TGTGCCAGCAGCTCGCTCATAGCGGGAGAGTTTCCCGGGGAGCTGTTTTTT. Its translation is CASSSLIAGEFPGELFF.

The chain is built from TRBV19 and TRBJ2-7, with D perhaps matching TRBD2 (6 bases). This CDR3 contains 17 residues. The germline V gene has CDR1 LNHDA and CDR2 SQIVND (reference sequence). The V end lost 1 base, the J end lost 2 bases, and 18 bases lay between the germline ends. The CDR3 is CASSIVIPSGEPYEQYF. The CDR3, as DNA: TGTGCCAGTAGTATAGTTATCCCCTCGGGAGAACCCTACGAGCAGTACTTC.

This chain uses TRBV6-4 with TRBJ2-7; possibly TRBD1 or TRBD2 for D (5 bases each). This CDR3 has 18 amino acids. Per germline, CDR1 MRHNA and CDR2 SNTAGT. V lost 2 bases and J lost 3, with 23 bases in between. Here the CDR3 reads CASSDRKLASQGSYEQYF. In DNA form, the CDR3 reads TGTGCCAGCAGTGACCGAAAGCTGGCTAGCCAGGGTAGCTACGAGCAGTACTTC.

This clone has a count of ten or more. V is TRBV19 and J is TRBJ1-1; D perhaps matches TRBD1 (5 bases). The CDR3 covers 14 residues. Germline loops: CDR1 LNHDA, CDR2 SQIVND (reference sequence). V shed 3 bases and J shed 5 bases, with 13 bases lying between them. Written as DNA, the CDR3 is TGTGCCAGTAGTATCAACTGGAAGGGGACTGAAGCTTTCTTT. As protein: CASSINWKGTEAFF.

The chain uses TRBV27 and TRBJ1-1; D unresolved. The V end lost 11 bases, the J end lost 0 bases, and 10 bases lay between the germline ends. Germline values: CDR1 MNHEY, CDR2 SMNVEV (reference sequence). The CDR3 consists of 12 residues. The CDR3: CAARAMNTEAFF. The CDR3 bases are TGTGCCGCTCGGGCCATGAACACTGAAGCTTTCTTT.

The chain carries TRBV2 and TRBJ1-6, with a tentative D call TRBD1 (5 bases). The V gene lost 4 bases and the J gene lost 3 bases, with 13 bases spanning the gap. This CDR3 spans 16 amino acids. Germline V lookup: CDR1 SNHLY, CDR2 FYNNEI. The CDR3 sequence is CASSGKGHVYNSPLHF. The CDR3 nucleotides read TGTGCCAGCAGTGGGAAAGGACACGTCTATAATTCACCCCTCCACTTT. Variable domain in full (rest from reference TRBV2 and TRBJ1-6): EPEVTQTPSHQVTQMGQEVILRCVPISNHLYFYWYRQILGQKVEFLVSFYNNEISEKSEIFDDQFSVERPDGSNFTLKIRSTKLEDSAMYFCASSGKGHVYNSPLHFGNGTRLTVT.

Comments on this clone: One end of the junction does not line up with germline, which may come from a read error. This sequence joins TRBV6-1 and TRBJ1-1, with TRBD1 identical over 7 bases. Germline V gene data show CDR1 as MNHNS and CDR2 as SASEGT. CDR3 length: 14 residues. Here the CDR3 DNA reads TGTACCAGCAGAGCGACAGGGATGAACACTGAAGCTTTCTTT. Residues: CTSRATGMNTEAFF.

The V and J genes are TRBV6-5 and TRBJ2-7, with 7 bases aligning to TRBD1. Germline loops: CDR1 MNHEY, CDR2 SVGAGI. With 1 base clipped from V and 7 bases from J, the junction kept 10 bases outside the gene matches. The CDR3 has 15 residues. This chain's CDR3 is CASSYFDRADVEQYF. In DNA, the CDR3 is TGTGCCAGCAGTTACTTCGACAGGGCCGACGTAGAGCAGTACTTC.

Comment on this clone: The germline gene is not matched at one end of the junction; a read error may be the cause. The chain carries TRBV6-1 and TRBJ1-2, with a tentative D call TRBD1 (5 bases). The CDR3 runs to 10 residues. Germline V CDR1 and CDR2: MNHNS, SASEGT. In DNA, the CDR3 is TGTGCCATCCTAGGGGCACGCTTCTTCTTC. It codes for CAILGARFFF.

V usage is TRBV6-6 and J usage is TRBJ2-7, with TRBD2 matching 7 bases. The CDR3 contains 15 residues. The trim removed 2 bases at V and 7 bases at J, leaving 11 bases unmatched. Germline V gene lookup returns CDR1 MNHNY and CDR2 SVGAGI (reference sequence). CDR3 protein: CASSYSLAETGEQYF. CDR3 sequence (DNA): TGTGCCAGCAGTTACAGCCTAGCGGAGACGGGGGAGCAGTACTTC.

J is TRBJ2-1 and V is TRBV5-1, with 9 positions matching TRBD2. Germline CDR1 and CDR2: SGHRS and YFSETQ. The CDR3 extends over 15 amino acids. V lost 2 bases, J lost 7 bases, and 7 bases stayed unmatched. The CDR3 sequence is CASSLGTSLGNEQFF. In DNA, the CDR3 is TGCGCCAGCAGCTTAGGGACTAGCCTGGGGAATGAGCAGTTCTTC.

The chain is built from TRBV5-4 and TRBJ2-1, with D possibly being TRBD2 (5 bases). V gave up 1 base and J gave up 4 bases, with 12 bases separating them. Germline V gene data show CDR1 as SGHNT and CDR2 as YYREEE (reference sequence). This CDR3 comprises 15 residues. As DNA, the CDR3 is TGTGCCAGCAGCTTGCGACAATCGGGATACAATGAGCAGTTCTTC. Translated: CASSLRQSGYNEQFF. Filled out from reference TRBV5-4 and TRBJ2-1, the complete variable domain reads ETGVTQSPTHLIKTRGQQVTLRCSSQSGHNTVSWYQQALGQGPQFIFQYYREEENGRGNFPPRFSGLQFPNYSSELNVNALELDDSALYLCASSLRQSGYNEQFFGPGTRLTVL.

The V gene is TRBV29-1, the J gene TRBJ2-7; D might be TRBD1 or TRBD2, each matching 5 bases. The CDR3 covers 12 residues. CDR1 SQVTM and CDR2 ANQGSEA come from the germline V gene. The ends were cut back, 4 bases at V and 2 bases at J, with 9 bases in the middle. CDR3 coding DNA: TGCAGCGTTGGTGGGGGTGCCTACGAGCAGTACTTC. Translated: CSVGGGAYEQYF.

The rearrangement uses TRBV5-1 and TRBJ2-7; perhaps TRBD2 as D (6 bases). Trimming pared 3 bases from V and 1 base from J, leaving 14 bases between. Germline CDR1 SGHRS, CDR2 YFSETQ. The CDR3 runs to 15 residues. Here the CDR3 DNA reads TGCGCCAGCAGCTCACCGCGGGACGGTTCCTACGAGCAGTACTTC. This codes for CASSSPRDGSYEQYF.

The V and J genes are TRBV19 and TRBJ2-3; 9 positions match TRBD2. This CDR3 has 15 residues. Per the germline V gene, CDR1 is LNHDA and CDR2 is SQIVND (reference sequence). The V and J ends lost 3 bases and 0 bases, in that order; junction bases with no gene match: 1. In DNA form, the CDR3 reads TGTGCCAGTAGTATTAGCGGGGGAAGCACAGATACGCAGTATTTT. Protein product: CASSISGGSTDTQYF.

This rearrangement joins TRBV7-9 to TRBJ1-1; D remains ambiguous. Trimming left V 7 bases short and J 7 bases short, with 16 bases between. Germline assignment: CDR1 SEHNR and CDR2 FQNEAQ (reference sequence). This CDR3 is 13 amino acids long. The CDR3 loop is CASTTLWRDEAFF. The CDR3 coding sequence is TGTGCCAGCACCACTCTGTGGAGGGATGAAGCTTTCTTT.